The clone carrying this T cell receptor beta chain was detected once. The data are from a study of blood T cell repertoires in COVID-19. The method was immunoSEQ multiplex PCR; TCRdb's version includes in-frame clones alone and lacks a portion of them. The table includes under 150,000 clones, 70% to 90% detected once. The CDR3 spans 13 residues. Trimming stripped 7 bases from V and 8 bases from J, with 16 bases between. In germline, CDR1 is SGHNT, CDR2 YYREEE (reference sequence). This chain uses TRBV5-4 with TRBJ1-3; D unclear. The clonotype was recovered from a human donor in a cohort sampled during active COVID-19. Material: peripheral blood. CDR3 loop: CASENRTSDTIYF. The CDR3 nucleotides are TGTGCCAGCGAGAACCGTACTTCGGACACCATATATTTT.